A single sample is the source of the 14 T cell receptor beta chains below, sequenced in a study of T cell responses to AZD1222 COVID-19 vaccine. This table comes from immunoSEQ multiplex PCR, and its TCRdb copy is limited to in-frame clones, with some not included. The sample holds some 120,000 clones; around 87% are singletons and the top ten take about 10%. The specimen was peripheral blood, collected on day 0 of AZD1222 vaccination. The receptor source for this set is an adult in good health.

The rearrangement links TRBV30 to TRBJ1-1, with D unresolved. CDR3 length equals 12 residues. The V end lost 1 base, the J end lost 7 bases, and 10 bases lay between the germline ends. The germline CDR1 and CDR2 sequences are GTSNPN and SVGIG (reference sequence). CDR3 coding DNA: TGTGCCTGGAGTGGAAGCGATCGTGAAGCTTTCTTT. It yields the protein CAWSGSDREAFF.

The chain links TRBV6-5 to TRBJ2-7; tentative D call: TRBD1 (6 bases). CDR3 size: 14 residues. V lost 5 bases and J 9 bases, leaving 20 bases between the germline ends. Germline V lookup: CDR1 MNHEY, CDR2 SVGAGI. The CDR3 is CASSQTNRVLGQYF. CDR3 nucleotides: TGTGCCAGCAGTCAAACGAACAGGGTCCTAGGGCAGTACTTC.

The rearrangement joins TRBV9 to TRBJ2-1; unclear D gene. V was clipped by 8 bases and J by 4 bases, with 13 bases between them. CDR1 SGDLS and CDR2 YYNGEE come from the germline V gene. This CDR3 is 13 amino acids long. The CDR3 protein is CASGKGRYNEQFF. The CDR3 bases are TGTGCCAGTGGCAAGGGAAGATACAATGAGCAGTTCTTC.

There are a few counts of this clone. This sequence joins TRBV6-5 and TRBJ1-4, with D maybe TRBD1 (5 bases). V lost 9 bases, J lost 8 bases, and 22 bases lay in between. There are 15 residues in the CDR3. Looked up from germline, CDR1 is MNHEY and CDR2 is SVGAGI. Here the CDR3 DNA reads TGTGCCAGTCGACCGGGACCCAATTTACGCGAAAAACTGTTTTTT. This codes for CASRPGPNLREKLFF.

The table lists this clone with a count of one. This chain joins TRBV4-3 and TRBJ2-7, with 9 bases that match TRBD1. CDR1 LGHNA and CDR2 YSLEER come from the germline V gene. V was clipped by 4 bases and J by 7 bases; unmatched bases: 20. There are 18 residues in the CDR3. The CDR3 sequence is CASSPDNGQGPPKVEQYF. Here the CDR3 DNA reads TGCGCCAGCAGCCCAGATAATGGACAGGGGCCACCCAAGGTTGAGCAGTACTTC.

This chain links TRBV19 with TRBJ2-3; D is ambiguous. CDR3 length: 11 amino acids. Germline CDR1 and CDR2: LNHDA and SQIVND (reference sequence). The V end lost 6 bases, the J end lost 6 bases, and 7 bases lay between the germline ends. The CDR3 DNA follows: TGTGCCAGTAGCCGGTGGGATACGCAGTATTTT. It is translated as CASSRWDTQYF.

This rearrangement joins TRBV5-4 to TRBJ1-2; TRBD1 agrees at 9 bases. From germline, CDR1 is SGHNT and CDR2 YYREEE (reference sequence). The CDR3 is 12 residues long. V was pared by 4 bases and J by 7 bases, with 2 bases of the junction left unmatched. CDR3 in amino acids: CASSVDRGGYTF. The CDR3 DNA reads as TGTGCCAGCAGCGTGGACAGGGGTGGCTACACCTTC.

The CDR3 nucleotides are TGTGCCAGCAGGCCGTCGACAGTCCCGAACACTGAAGCTTTCTTT. It yields the protein CASRPSTVPNTEAFF. The chain has TRBV6-1 and TRBJ1-1; possibly TRBD1 for D (5 bases). The CDR3 has 15 amino acids. The V end lost 6 bases, the J end lost 1 base, and 15 bases lay between the germline ends. Germline assignment: CDR1 MNHNS and CDR2 SASEGT.

CDR3 nucleotide sequence: TGTGCCAGTAGTACACACGAGGGAGGCTACACCTTC. This codes for CASSTHEGGYTF. This rearrangement joins TRBV19 to TRBJ1-2; D uncertain. The germline CDR1 and CDR2 sequences are LNHDA and SQIVND (reference sequence). V was pared by 4 bases and J by 8 bases, with 11 bases between. CDR3 length: 12 amino acids.

The V call is TRBV12-3 or TRBV12-4, the J call TRBJ1-1; D is unclear. The CDR3 totals 11 residues. Deletions cut 9 bases from V and 2 bases from J, with 7 bases between. This chain's CDR3 is CASTTNTEAFF. The CDR3 coding sequence is TGTGCCAGTACAACAAACACTGAAGCTTTCTTT.

V usage is TRBV5-4 and J usage is TRBJ1-6; 9 positions agree with TRBD1. The V gene's germline CDR1 is SGHNT and CDR2 YYREEE (reference sequence). The CDR3 extends over 14 amino acids. V shed 6 bases and J 7 bases; nucleotides not matched to a gene: 5. CDR3 amino acids: CASNRDRANSPLHF. In DNA form, the CDR3 reads TGTGCCAGCAACCGGGACAGGGCAAATTCACCCCTCCACTTT. The variable domain in full, with the rest retrieved from reference TRBV5-4 and TRBJ1-6, is ETGVTQSPTHLIKTRGQQVTLRCSSQSGHNTVSWYQQALGQGPQFIFQYYREEENGRGNFPPRFSGLQFPNYSSELNVNALELDDSALYLCASNRDRANSPLHFGNGTRLTVT.

V and J are TRBV19 and TRBJ1-1, with D hard to call. V lost 2 bases to trimming and J lost 1 base, with 5 bases between them. The CDR3 consists of 13 residues. The germline V gene encodes CDR1 LNHDA and CDR2 SQIVND (reference sequence). CDR3 amino acids: CASSIKGNTEAFF. The CDR3 DNA reads as TGTGCCAGTAGTATAAAAGGGAACACTGAAGCTTTCTTT.

The rearrangement links TRBV12-3 or TRBV12-4 to TRBJ1-1; D uncertain. Trimming left V 8 bases short and J 1 base short, with 11 bases between. This CDR3 has 13 amino acids. The CDR3 protein is CASGRRENTEAFF. The DNA of the CDR3 is TGTGCCAGCGGCCGGAGAGAGAACACTGAAGCTTTCTTT.

CDR3: CASRDRDPYEQYF. DNA of the CDR3: TGTGCCAGCAGAGACCGGGACCCGTACGAGCAGTACTTC. This chain uses TRBV6-5 with TRBJ2-7; D tentatively fits TRBD1 or TRBD2 (5 bases each). Germline assignment: CDR1 MNHEY and CDR2 SVGAGI. The V gene lost 6 bases and the J gene lost 4 bases, with 13 bases spanning the gap. This CDR3 has 13 amino acids.